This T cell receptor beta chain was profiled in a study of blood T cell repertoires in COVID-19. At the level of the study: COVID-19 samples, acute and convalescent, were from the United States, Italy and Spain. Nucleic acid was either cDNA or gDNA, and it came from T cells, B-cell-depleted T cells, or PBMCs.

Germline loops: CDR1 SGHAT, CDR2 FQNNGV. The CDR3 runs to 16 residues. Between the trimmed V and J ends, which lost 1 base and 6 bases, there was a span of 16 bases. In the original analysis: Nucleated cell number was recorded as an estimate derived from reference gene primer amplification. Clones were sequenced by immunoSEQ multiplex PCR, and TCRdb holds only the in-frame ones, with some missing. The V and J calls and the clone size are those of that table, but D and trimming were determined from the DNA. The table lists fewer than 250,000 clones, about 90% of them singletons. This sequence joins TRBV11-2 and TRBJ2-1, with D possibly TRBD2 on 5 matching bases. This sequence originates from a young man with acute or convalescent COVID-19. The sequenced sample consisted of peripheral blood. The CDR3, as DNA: TGTGCCAGCAGCTTAGGCTCACGAACTAGATTCAATGAGCAGTTCTTC. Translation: CASSLGSRTRFNEQFF.